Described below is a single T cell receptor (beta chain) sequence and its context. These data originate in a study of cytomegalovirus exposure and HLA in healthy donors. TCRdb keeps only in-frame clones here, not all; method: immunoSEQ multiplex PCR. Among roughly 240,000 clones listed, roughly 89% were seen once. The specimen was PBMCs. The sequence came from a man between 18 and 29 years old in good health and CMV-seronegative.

CDR3 DNA: TGTGCCAGCAGTGAAGAGGATCCCAGGGGGGAAGGCGACACCGGGGAGCTGTTTTTT. This translates into CASSEEDPRGEGDTGELFF. The chain recombines TRBV2 with TRBJ2-2; possible D gene TRBD1, 7 bases. The germline CDR1 and CDR2 sequences are SNHLY and FYNNEI. CDR3 length: 19 residues. V was trimmed by 1 base and J by 3 bases, leaving 21 bases between them.